The rows below give T cell receptor beta chains drawn from one sample of a study of T cell responses to AZD1222 COVID-19 vaccine. Measured with immunoSEQ multiplex PCR; TCRdb has only the in-frame clones, and not every one. Altogether around 160,000 clones are present, 91% being singletons, with the ten largest covering more than 1.3%. The source was peripheral blood, collected on day 0 of AZD1222 vaccination. The receptors were gathered from an adult in good health. Each CDR3 is given with its conserved first and last residue. The D gene is left open where the match is weak. Size values are once, few and many counts, or a class for expanded clones, and some rows have none.

>TRBJ2-3|TRBV10-3|.|TRBD2
CAIKSGLAGTSRGGTDTQYF
TGTGCCATCAAATCGGGACTAGCGGGCACCAGCCGGGGTGGGACAGATACGCAGTATTTT
>TRBJ1-6|TRBV27|.|.
CASSLLGSESPLHF
TGTGCCAGCAGTTTACTAGGTTCCGAGTCACCCCTCCACTTT
>TRBJ1-2|TRBV27|.|.
CASSPRWGSYGYTF
TGTGCCAGCAGTCCCCGGTGGGGTTCCTATGGCTACACCTTC
>TRBJ2-7|TRBV19|.|TRBD2
CASSIKGGFGFAFYEQYF
TGTGCCAGTAGTATTAAGGGAGGGTTCGGGTTTGCCTTCTACGAGCAGTACTTC
>TRBJ1-2|TRBV4-1|.|.
CASSQADRANYGYTF
TGCGCCAGCAGCCAAGCGGATCGAGCCAACTATGGCTACACCTTC
>TRBJ2-5|TRBV4-3|.|.
CASSQGETGEKETQYF
TGCGCCAGCAGCCAGGGCGAGACAGGAGAGAAAGAGACCCAGTACTTC
>TRBJ2-7|TRBV7-9|.|TRBD2
CASSLGRLATYEQYF
TGTGCCAGCAGCTTAGGCCGACTAGCTACCTACGAGCAGTACTTC
>TRBJ1-5|TRBV6-5|.|.
CATGGGFNQPQHF
TGTGCCACCGGGGGGGGGTTCAATCAGCCCCAGCATTTT
>TRBJ2-1|TRBV7-2|.|TRBD2
CASSRLAYANEQFF
TGTGCCAGCAGCAGACTAGCCTACGCAAATGAGCAGTTCTTC
>TRBJ1-1|TRBV6-5|.|.
CASTRGGRSEAFF
TGTGCCAGCACCCGAGGGGGAAGATCTGAAGCTTTCTTT
>TRBJ1-5|TRBV11-2|.|.
CASSPGTLSNQPQHF
TGTGCCAGCAGCCCCGGGACACTTAGCAATCAGCCCCAGCATTTT
>TRBJ2-2|TRBV10-3|.|.
CAISLPGGTTNTGELFF
TGTGCCATCAGTCTCCCAGGGGGGACGACGAACACCGGGGAGCTGTTTTTT
>TRBJ2-1|TRBV3-1/TRBV3-2|.|.
CASSQRGHSYNEQFF
TGTGCCAGCAGCCAGAGGGGACACTCCTACAATGAGCAGTTCTTC
>TRBJ2-7|TRBV18|.|.
CASTEGGSYYEQYF
TGTGCCAGCACGGAGGGTGGGAGTTACTACGAGCAGTACTTC
>TRBJ2-7|TRBV18|.|TRBD2
CASSPTAGGPYEQYF
TGTGCCAGCTCACCTACGGCGGGAGGGCCCTACGAGCAGTACTTC
>TRBJ2-3|TRBV29-1|.|.
CSVEGRASTDTQYF
TGCAGCGTTGAGGGCAGAGCTAGCACAGATACGCAGTATTTT
>TRBJ2-1|TRBV11-1|once|TRBD1
CASSLGTGRMGEQFF
TGTGCCAGCAGCCTCGGGACAGGTCGAATGGGTGAGCAGTTCTTC
>TRBJ2-3|TRBV5-5|.|.
CASSLAKLTDTQYF
TGTGCCAGCAGCTTGGCCAAGCTGACAGATACGCAGTATTTT
>TRBJ2-1|TRBV9|.|.
CASSAINNEQFF
TGTGCCAGCAGCGCCATAAACAATGAGCAGTTCTTC
>TRBJ1-1|TRBV9|.|.
CASSVATGGTEAFF
TGTGCCAGCAGCGTAGCGACGGGAGGGACTGAAGCTTTCTTT
>TRBJ2-2|TRBV9|.|.
CARSVGGGTGELFF
TGTGCCCGCAGCGTAGGGGGGGGCACCGGGGAGCTGTTTTTT
>TRBJ1-5|TRBV30|.|TRBD1
CAWMAGTGEPQHF
TGTGCCTGGATGGCCGGGACAGGGGAGCCCCAGCATTTT
>TRBJ1-1|TRBV24-1|.|TRBD1
CATSDISDRDTEAFF
TGTGCCACCAGTGATATCTCCGACAGGGACACTGAAGCTTTCTTT
>TRBJ1-2|TRBV10-3|.|.
CAISDRAANAHGYTF
TGTGCCATCAGTGATCGGGCCGCGAATGCTCATGGCTACACCTTC
>TRBJ1-6|TRBV3-1/TRBV3-2|.|.
CASSQIGSSYNSPLHF
TGTGCCAGCAGCCAAATCGGCAGCTCCTATAATTCACCCCTCCACTTT
>TRBJ1-5|TRBV6-5|.|.
CASRTSWIQNQPQHF
TGTGCCAGCAGAACATCGTGGATACAGAATCAGCCCCAGCATTTT
>TRBJ1-1|TRBV6-5|.|.
CAMSVDLNTEAFF
TGTGCCATGTCAGTGGACTTGAACACTGAAGCTTTCTTT
>TRBJ2-1|TRBV21-1|once|.
CASSKPTSGSGDEQFF
TGTGCCAGCAGCAAACCCACTAGCGGGAGCGGTGATGAGCAGTTCTTC
>TRBJ2-3|TRBV9|.|TRBD1
CASSAYPRGSSTDTQYF
TGTGCCAGCAGCGCTTACCCCAGGGGGAGCAGCACAGATACGCAGTATTTT
>TRBJ2-7|TRBV7-3|.|TRBD2
CASSASPGTSPQYF
TGTGCCAGCAGCGCCTCCCCCGGGACTAGCCCGCAGTACTTC
>TRBJ2-7|TRBV11-2|.|TRBD1
CASSLVGRGEQYF
TGTGCCAGCAGCTTAGTAGGCAGGGGGGAGCAGTACTTC
>TRBJ1-1|TRBV7-3|.|.
CASSLGFGSPEAFF
TGTGCCAGCAGCTTAGGTTTCGGGAGCCCTGAAGCTTTCTTT
>TRBJ1-2|TRBV5-1|.|.
CASSLEGKRHYGYTF
TGCGCCAGCAGCTTGGAAGGAAAACGCCACTATGGCTACACCTTC
>TRBJ1-5|TRBV5-1|.|.
CATHGQPQHF
TGCGCCACACACGGTCAGCCCCAGCATTTT
>TRBJ2-7|TRBV6-2/TRBV6-3|.|.
CASSYTGTEQYF
TGTGCCAGCAGTTATACGGGGACCGAGCAGTACTTC
>TRBJ1-3|TRBV6-5|.|.
CASSYGGSGNTIYF
TGTGCCAGCAGTTACGGGGGGAGTGGAAACACCATATATTTT
>TRBJ1-5|TRBV28|.|.
CASSLQPGPKPFNQPQHF
TGTGCCAGCAGTTTACAGCCGGGCCCAAAACCCTTCAATCAGCCCCAGCATTTT
>TRBJ2-2|TRBV7-3|.|TRBD1
CASSFSGQGAGTGELFF
TGTGCCAGCAGCTTTTCGGGACAGGGGGCCGGCACCGGGGAGCTGTTTTTT
>TRBJ1-3|TRBV10-3|once|.
CAISDQDRISGNTIYF
TGTGCCATCAGTGACCAAGACAGGATCTCTGGAAACACCATATATTTT
>TRBJ1-3|TRBV28|.|.
CASRAEGQTIYF
TGTGCCAGCAGGGCTGAGGGACAAACCATATATTTT
>TRBJ1-3|TRBV19|.|.
CASNREISGNTIYF
TGTGCCAGTAATCGAGAAATTTCTGGAAACACCATATATTTT
>TRBJ2-7|TRBV9|.|.
CASSVGSSEQYF
TGTGCCAGCAGCGTAGGCAGTTCCGAGCAGTACTTC
>TRBJ1-2|TRBV7-3|.|TRBD1
CASSPGTGVHTF
TGTGCCAGCAGCCCGGGGACAGGGGTACACACCTTC
>TRBJ2-5|TRBV4-1|.|TRBD2
CASSALAEEETQYF
TGCGCCAGCAGCGCCCTAGCGGAGGAAGAGACCCAGTACTTC
>TRBJ1-1|TRBV28|.|.
CASLRGNTEAFF
TGTGCCAGCTTACGTGGGAACACTGAAGCTTTCTTT
>TRBJ1-3|TRBV11-2|.|TRBD1
CASCTGTAGNTIYF
TGTGCCAGCTGCACCGGGACAGCTGGAAACACCATATATTTT
>TRBJ2-7|TRBV13|few|.
CASSSLPLANITYEQYF
TGTGCCAGCAGCTCTCTACCCCTAGCTAATATAACCTACGAGCAGTACTTC
>TRBJ2-1|TRBV24-1|.|.
CATSDSDRIYNEQFF
TGTGCCACCAGTGACTCGGACAGAATCTACAATGAGCAGTTCTTC
>TRBJ1-2|TRBV6-1|.|.
CASSEGKSIYGYTF
TGTGCCAGCAGTGAAGGGAAGTCCATCTATGGCTACACCTTC